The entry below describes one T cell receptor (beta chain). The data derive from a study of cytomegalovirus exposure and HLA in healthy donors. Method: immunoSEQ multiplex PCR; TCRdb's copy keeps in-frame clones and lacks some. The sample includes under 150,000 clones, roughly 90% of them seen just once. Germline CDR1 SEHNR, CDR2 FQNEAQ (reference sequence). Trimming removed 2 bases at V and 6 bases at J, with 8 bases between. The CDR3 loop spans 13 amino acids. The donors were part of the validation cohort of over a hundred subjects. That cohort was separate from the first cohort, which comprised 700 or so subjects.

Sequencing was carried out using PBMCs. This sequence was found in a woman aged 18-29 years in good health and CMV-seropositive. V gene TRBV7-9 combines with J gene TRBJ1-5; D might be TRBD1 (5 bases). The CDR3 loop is CASSLNRFQPQHF. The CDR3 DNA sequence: TGTGCCAGCAGCTTAAACAGGTTTCAGCCCCAGCATTTT. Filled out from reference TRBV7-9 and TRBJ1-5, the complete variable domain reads DTGVSQNPRHKITKRGQNVTFRCDPISEHNRLYWYRQTLGQGPEFLTYFQNEAQLEKSRLLSDRFSAERPKGSFSTLEIQRTEQGDSAMYLCASSLNRFQPQHFGDGTRLSIL.